One and the same sample provided the 12 T cell receptor beta chains below, sequenced in a study of blood T cell repertoires in COVID-19. The table came from immunoSEQ multiplex PCR; TCRdb's copy has only in-frame clones and leaves some out. The sample shows approximately 120,000 clones, roughly 85% of them seen only once. Sequencing was performed on peripheral blood. Every receptor here comes from a woman of 80 years or more with COVID-19, enrolled during active disease.

The chain uses TRBV4-1 and TRBJ2-5, with TRBD1 matching over 9 bases. V shed 4 bases and J 5 bases; nucleotides not matched to a gene: 11. Germline CDR1 MGHRA, CDR2 YSYEKL. This CDR3 region has 16 residues. This chain's CDR3 is CASSLSGTGSSETQYF. The CDR3 DNA follows: TGCGCCAGCAGCCTATCTGGGACAGGGAGTAGTGAGACCCAGTACTTC.

The rearrangement uses TRBV6-5 and TRBJ2-1; D possibly corresponds to TRBD2 (8 bases). The ends were cut back, 5 bases at V and 15 bases at J, with 26 bases in the middle. This CDR3 is built from 15 residues. CDR1 and CDR2 (germline): MNHEY, SVGAGI. This chain's CDR3 is CASSPRGSTGREGFF. CDR3 sequence (DNA): TGTGCCAGCAGTCCCAGGGGGTCGACCGGGAGGGAGGGGTTCTTC.

The rearrangement joins TRBV5-6 to TRBJ1-4; D not resolved. Germline CDR1 is SGHDT and CDR2 is YYEEEE. This CDR3 spans 14 amino acids. V lost 1 base and J lost 8, with 12 bases in between. CDR3: CASSLRGIGEKLFF. The CDR3 coding sequence is TGTGCCAGCAGCTTGCGGGGAATAGGAGAAAAACTGTTTTTT.

This chain connects TRBV6-2 or TRBV6-3 to TRBJ2-1; 12 nucleotides align to TRBD2. V lost 6 bases to trimming and J lost 0 bases; unmatched junction nucleotides: 6. The CDR3 runs to 17 residues. Germline assignment: CDR1 MNHEY and CDR2 SVGEGT. The CDR3 DNA is TGTGCCAGCAGCCGGACTAGCGGGGCGAGCTCCTACAATGAGCAGTTCTTC. Its protein product is CASSRTSGASSYNEQFF.

The chain carries TRBV24-1 and TRBJ2-7; 7 bases fit TRBD1. The V segment lost 9 bases and the J segment 1 base; nucleotides outside the gene matches: 5. The CDR3 extends over 13 amino acids. Germline-derived CDR1 and CDR2 are KGHDR and SFDVKD. The CDR3 DNA sequence: TGTGCCACCGAGTCGGGACAGTCCTACGAGCAGTACTTC. Translated: CATESGQSYEQYF.

V gene TRBV7-3 combines with J gene TRBJ2-3; D is perhaps TRBD1 (6 bases). CDR3 length: 17 amino acids. V gave up 1 base and J gave up 0 bases, with 14 bases separating them. The germline V gene has CDR1 SGHTA and CDR2 FQGTGA. The CDR3, as DNA: TGTGCCAGCAGCTTAATAGGGGGAGCGGTTAGCACAGATACGCAGTATTTT. It encodes CASSLIGGAVSTDTQYF.

V gene TRBV7-3 combines with J gene TRBJ1-1; D ambiguous. CDR1 and CDR2 from the germline V gene are SGHTA and FQGTGA. The V end was cut by 3 bases, the J end by 0 bases, with 5 bases between. The CDR3 loop spans 13 amino acids. CDR3 nucleotide sequence: TGTGCCAGCAGCTTGACATTGAACACTGAAGCTTTCTTT. It is translated as CASSLTLNTEAFF. Variable domain in full (rest from reference TRBV7-3 and TRBJ1-1): GAGVSQTPSNKVTEKGKYVELRCDPISGHTALYWYRQSLGQGPEFLIYFQGTGAADDSGLPNDRFFAVRPEGSVSTLKIQRTERGDSAVYLCASSLTLNTEAFFGQGTRLTVV.

The chain recombines TRBV7-9 with TRBJ2-5; D gene ambiguous. V was trimmed by 1 base and J by 1 base, leaving 10 bases between them. This CDR3 has 15 amino acids. CDR1 SEHNR and CDR2 FQNEAQ come from the germline V gene (reference sequence). Here the CDR3 reads CASSLGASFQETQYF. CDR3 sequence (DNA): TGTGCCAGCAGCTTAGGGGCCAGCTTCCAAGAGACCCAGTACTTC.

The chain links TRBV9 to TRBJ2-1, with 11 bases matching TRBD2. The CDR3 runs to 16 residues. Germline V CDR1 and CDR2: SGDLS, YYNGEE. The J segment lost 9 bases and the V segment lost 4 bases, leaving 12 bases of the junction unmatched. In DNA, the CDR3 is TGTGCCAGCAGCCCCCCCGGGACTAGCGGCGGCGGTGAGCAGTTCTTC. The encoded protein is CASSPPGTSGGGEQFF.

V is TRBV5-1 and J is TRBJ2-5; perhaps TRBD1 as D (6 bases). V lost 6 bases and J lost 3, with 12 bases in between. The CDR3 has 13 amino acids. Germline CDR1 and CDR2: SGHRS and YFSETQ. CDR3 in amino acids: CASKRDNEETQYF. CDR3 DNA: TGCGCCAGCAAACGGGACAATGAAGAGACCCAGTACTTC.

V and J are TRBV11-3 and TRBJ1-6, with TRBD1 identical over 7 bases. Germline V gives CDR1 SGHNT, CDR2 YENEEA. V lost 5 bases, J lost 8 bases, and 3 bases stayed unmatched. The CDR3 consists of 13 residues. The CDR3 DNA sequence: TGTGCCAGCAGCCTAGGGACAGATTCACCCCTCCACTTT. It encodes CASSLGTDSPLHF.

The chain links TRBV2 to TRBJ2-7, with a possible D match to TRBD2 (6 bases). The CDR3 extends over 13 amino acids. CDR1 is SNHLY and CDR2 is FYNNEI in the germline V gene. V lost 8 bases to trimming and J lost 4 bases, with 15 bases between them. CDR3 in DNA: TGTGCCAGCCGAGGACTACTACTTTACGAGCAGTACTTC. Residues: CASRGLLLYEQYF.